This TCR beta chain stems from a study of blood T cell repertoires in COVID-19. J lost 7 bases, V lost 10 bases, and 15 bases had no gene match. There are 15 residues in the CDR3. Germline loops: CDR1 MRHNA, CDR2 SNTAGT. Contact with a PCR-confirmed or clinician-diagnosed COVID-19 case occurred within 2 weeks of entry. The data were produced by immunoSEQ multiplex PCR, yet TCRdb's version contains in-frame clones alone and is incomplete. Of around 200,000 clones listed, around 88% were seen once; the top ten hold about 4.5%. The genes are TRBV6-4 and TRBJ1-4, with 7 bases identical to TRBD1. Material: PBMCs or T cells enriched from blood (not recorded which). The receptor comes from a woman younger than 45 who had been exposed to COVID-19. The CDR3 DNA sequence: TGTGCCACCAACCCCAATACAGGGGAGTGTGAAAAACTGTTTTTT. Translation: CATNPNTGECEKLFF.